The 19 T cell receptor beta chains below were found in one sample sequenced in a study of tumor-infiltrating lymphocytes in localized non-small cell lung cancer. Assay: immunoSEQ multiplex PCR; the TCRdb copy retains only in-frame clones and omits some. The sample lists approximately 14,000 clones; about 64% were seen once. Sequenced input: uninvolved lung tissue not adjacent to the tumor. These receptors were collected from a human donor with non-small cell lung cancer.

This chain links TRBV10-3 with TRBJ1-5; TRBD1 aligns across 9 bases. CDR3 length: 17 residues. V gave up 8 bases and J gave up 1 base; unmatched junction bases: 12. CDR1 and CDR2 from the germline V gene are ENHRY and SYGVKD. The CDR3 here is CAIRPGTGKVSNQPQHF. The CDR3 bases are TGTGCCATCCGCCCAGGGACAGGGAAGGTGAGCAATCAGCCCCAGCATTTT.

V and J are TRBV30 and TRBJ2-7; TRBD1 is a possible D gene (6 bases). V was clipped by 1 base and J by 5 bases, with 12 bases between them. This CDR3 comprises 13 residues. The germline CDR1 and CDR2 sequences are GTSNPN and SVGIG (reference sequence). The CDR3 coding sequence is TGTGCCTGGAGTGAACTCAGGGGACACGAGCAGTACTTC. Its protein is CAWSELRGHEQYF.

V usage is TRBV25-1 and J usage is TRBJ2-5; D tentatively fits TRBD1 or TRBD2 (5 bases each). V was trimmed by 3 bases and J by 5 bases, leaving 10 bases between them. There are 13 residues in the CDR3. Germline CDR1 reads MGHDK; CDR2 reads SYGVNS. The CDR3 region is CASSDGARETQYF. CDR3 coding DNA: TGTGCCAGCAGTGACGGGGCCAGGGAGACCCAGTACTTC. The full variable domain, in which reference TRBV25-1 and TRBJ2-5 provide the parts outside the CDR3, is EADIYQTPRYLVIGTGKKITLECSQTMGHDKMYWYQQDPGMELHLIHYSYGVNSTEKGDLSSESTVSRIRTEHFPLTLESARPSHTSQYLCASSDGARETQYFGPGTRLLVL.

The V and J genes are TRBV6-6 and TRBJ2-1; unclear D gene. The CDR3 is made up of 11 amino acids. V was trimmed by 6 bases and J by 5 bases, leaving 5 bases between them. Germline-derived CDR1 and CDR2 are MNHNY and SVGAGI (reference sequence). CDR3 coding DNA: TGTGCCAGCAGGGATAACAATGAGCAGTTCTTC. Protein: CASRDNNEQFF.

This chain uses TRBV5-1 with TRBJ1-2; D is undetermined. The CDR3 contains 13 residues. Germline CDR1 SGHRS, CDR2 YFSETQ. Trimming took 3 bases from V and 8 from J, leaving 14 bases between them. The CDR3 sequence is CASSWLEGEGYTF. The DNA of the CDR3 is TGCGCCAGCAGCTGGCTCGAGGGCGAGGGCTACACCTTC.

Sample share makes this clone medium-sized. This chain uses TRBV27 with TRBJ2-7; D might be TRBD2 (5 bases). The germline V gene encodes CDR1 MNHEY and CDR2 SMNVEV (reference sequence). This CDR3 spans 13 amino acids. V lost 6 bases and J lost 1, with 10 bases in between. CDR3 protein: CASSFRESYEQYF. The CDR3 DNA follows: TGTGCCAGCAGCTTCCGGGAATCCTACGAGCAGTACTTC.

The chain employs TRBV29-1 and TRBJ2-5, with D perhaps being TRBD1 or TRBD2 (5 bases each). V was pared by 6 bases and J by 4 bases, with 21 bases between. The CDR3 length is 15 residues. Germline lookup yields CDR1 SQVTM and CDR2 ANQGSEA. CDR3 in amino acids: CSVQKRAGRGETQYF. CDR3 DNA sequence: TGCAGCGTCCAAAAACGGGCAGGGAGAGGAGAGACCCAGTACTTC.

This chain connects TRBV5-1 to TRBJ2-7; 11 nucleotides match TRBD2. V lost 4 bases to trimming and J lost 3 bases; unmatched junction nucleotides: 6. The CDR3 loop spans 15 amino acids. CDR1 and CDR2 from the germline V gene are SGHRS and YFSETQ. The CDR3 loop is CASSLTSGSSYEQYF. The CDR3 nucleotides are TGCGCCAGCAGCCTAACTAGCGGGAGCAGCTACGAGCAGTACTTC.

In its sample, this clone was seen a few times. This chain links TRBV19 with TRBJ2-7, with TRBD1 as a possible D gene (5 bases). The CDR3 spans 15 residues. Trimming took 1 base from V and 5 from J, leaving 15 bases between them. Germline CDR1 is LNHDA and CDR2 is SQIVND (reference sequence). The CDR3: CASSIGQGIWDEQYF. CDR3 coding DNA: TGTGCCAGTAGTATAGGGCAGGGAATTTGGGACGAGCAGTACTTC. The full variable domain, completed using reference TRBV19 and TRBJ2-7, is DGGITQSPKYLFRKEGQNVTLSCEQNLNHDAMYWYRQDPGQGLRLIYYSQIVNDFQKGDIAEGYSVSREKKESFPLTVTSAQKNPTAFYLCASSIGQGIWDEQYFGPGTRLTVT.

The chain recombines TRBV20-1 with TRBJ1-2, with no clear D. The CDR3 contains 11 residues. The germline gives CDR1 DFQATT, CDR2 SNEGSKA (reference sequence). The CDR3 nucleotides read TGCAGCCTCCCGAATAACTATGGCTACACCTTC. Its translation: CSLPNNYGYTF.

The gene calls are TRBV6-5 and TRBJ1-4; tentatively, D is TRBD1 (5 bases). CDR1 and CDR2 from the germline V gene are MNHEY and SVGAGI. The CDR3 runs to 14 residues. V lost 5 bases to trimming and J lost 12 bases, with 19 bases between them. For the CDR3, the DNA is TGTGCCAGCAGTGATGGGGACGCGATAGGTGAACTGTTTTTT. Translation gives CASSDGDAIGELFF.

V and J are TRBV7-2 and TRBJ2-5, with 10 bases fitting TRBD1. Germline V gene data show CDR1 as SGHTA and CDR2 as FQGNSA. The CDR3 loop spans 17 amino acids. The ends lost 1 base at V and 5 bases at J; junction bases unmatched: 10. CDR3 in DNA: TGTGCCAGCAGCTTAGTTCGAAGACAGGGGGCATTGGAGACCCAGTACTTC. This encodes CASSLVRRQGALETQYF.

The J gene is TRBJ2-7, the V gene TRBV6-5, with 11 positions matching TRBD1. J gave up 3 bases and V 6 bases, and 7 bases lay outside the gene matches. The CDR3 sequence is 15 residues long. Per the germline V gene, CDR1 is MNHEY and CDR2 is SVGAGI. The CDR3 sequence: CASSRLGQGGYEQYF. Written as DNA, the CDR3 is TGTGCCAGCAGCAGGCTGGGACAGGGGGGCTACGAGCAGTACTTC.

This clone is labeled medium-sized. This chain links TRBV5-1 with TRBJ1-2; 12 bases agree with TRBD1. Trimming at V came to 0 bases and at J to 5 bases, leaving 5 bases not matched to a gene. Germline lookup yields CDR1 SGHRS and CDR2 YFSETQ. This CDR3 has 16 amino acids. CDR3 sequence: CASSLEGQGAVYGYTF. The CDR3 region has the DNA TGCGCCAGCAGCTTGGAGGGACAGGGGGCCGTGTATGGCTACACCTTC.

This clone is medium-sized. The chain joins TRBV5-4 to TRBJ1-1; D not resolved. V was clipped by 0 bases and J by 1 base, with 4 bases between them. The CDR3 runs to 13 residues. Germline CDR1 SGHNT, CDR2 YYREEE (reference sequence). The CDR3, as DNA: TGTGCCAGCAGCTTGGACCCGAACACTGAAGCTTTCTTT. It translates to CASSLDPNTEAFF.

The chain has TRBV7-2 and TRBJ1-5; D is ambiguous. V was cut by 3 bases and J by 6 bases, with 12 bases left in between. This CDR3 contains 14 residues. Germline assignment: CDR1 SGHTA and CDR2 FQGNSA. The CDR3 DNA reads as TGTGCCAGCAGCTTTAAGGACGGTCTTCAGCCCCAGCATTTT. Its translation: CASSFKDGLQPQHF.

This clone appeared a few times. The genes are TRBV5-1 and TRBJ2-3; D remains unclear. Germline V gene lookup returns CDR1 SGHRS and CDR2 YFSETQ. The V end lost 0 bases, the J end lost 0 bases, and 5 bases lay between the germline ends. There are 14 residues in the CDR3. CDR3 coding DNA: TGCGCCAGCAGCTTGGGGCAAAGCACAGATACGCAGTATTTT. Translation gives CASSLGQSTDTQYF.

A few counts support this clone. This sequence joins TRBV7-3 and TRBJ1-1; D is unresolved. Germline V CDR1 and CDR2: SGHTA, FQGTGA. The CDR3 has 12 amino acids. Trimming shortened V by 6 bases and J by 7 bases, and 12 bases separated the two germline ends. CDR3 amino acids: CASSLDGDEAFF. CDR3 DNA sequence: TGTGCCAGCAGTCTCGACGGGGATGAAGCTTTCTTT.

V gene TRBV5-1 combines with J gene TRBJ1-2, with 9 bases fitting TRBD1. The CDR3 is 15 residues long. CDR1 is SGHRS and CDR2 is YFSETQ in the germline V gene. The V gene end was trimmed by 0 bases and the J gene end by 2 bases; junction bases not matched to a gene: 2. This CDR3 is CASSLVGTGNYGYTF. Here the CDR3 DNA reads TGCGCCAGCAGCTTGGTTGGGACAGGGAACTATGGCTACACCTTC. The variable domain in full, with the rest retrieved from reference TRBV5-1 and TRBJ1-2, is KAGVTQTPRYLIKTRGQQVTLSCSPISGHRSVSWYQQTPGQGLQFLFEYFSETQRNKGNFPGRFSGRQFSNSRSEMNVSTLELGDSALYLCASSLVGTGNYGYTFGSGTRLTVV.